This T cell receptor (beta chain) was identified during a study of T cell responses to AZD1222 COVID-19 vaccine. Between the trimmed V and J ends, which lost 5 bases and 8 bases, there was a span of 22 bases. The V gene's germline CDR1 is LNHDA and CDR2 SQIVND (reference sequence). The CDR3 loop spans 16 amino acids. This table comes from immunoSEQ multiplex PCR, and its TCRdb copy is limited to in-frame clones, with some not included. The table shows about 120,000 clones, with 70% to 90% occurring only once. Regarding this clone: The target antigen is unknown.

Study conclusions and caveats: The sample set comprised mostly white British donors with more females, and clonal diversity was possibly underestimated.

Sequencing was performed on peripheral blood, taken on day 0 of MenACWY control vaccination. This sequence was found in an adult in good health. The chain recombines TRBV19 with TRBJ2-1; tentative D call: TRBD1 (6 bases). The CDR3: CASSSAGRGLEDEQFF. The CDR3 coding sequence is TGTGCCAGTAGTTCGGCAGGCAGGGGTCTTGAAGATGAGCAGTTCTTC.